This TCR beta chain is drawn from a study of graft-versus-host responses after intestinal transplantation. Across the whole study: Recipients were all induced with anti-thymocyte globulin, then given tacrolimus and steroids for approximately three years.

The table came from immunoSEQ multiplex PCR; TCRdb's copy has only in-frame clones and leaves some out. Counted here are tens of thousands of clones, around 90% occurring once; the ten biggest clones make up under 0.55%. As concerns this clone: Its cognate antigen is unknown.

CDR3 length equals 13 residues. The germline V gene has CDR1 MGHRA and CDR2 YSYEKL. Between the trimmed V and J ends, which lost 6 bases and 1 base, there was a span of 8 bases. The study, taken as a whole, reports: Allografts of one patient group, those with graft-donor T cell macrochimerism, had high graft-versus-host to host-versus-graft clonal ratios. Circulating GvH clone levels at their peak were associated with HvG declines (early post-transplant). The recipient marrow held GvH clones, and some of them showed up first in ileum or blood.

This chain links TRBV4-1 with TRBJ2-3; tentatively, D is TRBD2 (5 bases). The TCR sequence derives from a human donor who received an intestinal transplant. Sequencing used unstimulated CD8+ T cells sorted from spleen or lymph node cells, obtained before intestinal transplant. CDR3 amino acids: CASSLARTDTQYF. The CDR3 DNA follows: TGCGCCAGCAGTCTAGCCCGCACAGATACGCAGTATTTT.